This is a list of T cell receptor beta chains from one sample in a study of human T cells and chemical hapten exposure. Via MiXCR, TCRdb re-called the reads, giving one row per CDR3 protein. The sample holds about 120,000 distinct CDR3 sequences, about 8.9% seen once. Sequencing was performed on whole blood. These receptor sequences come from a human donor in good health. Some clones in this sample may be carry-over from other donors' samples. Each CDR3 is given with its conserved first and last residue. The D gene is left open where the match is weak. Expanded clones get a size class; other rows say once, few or many, or leave the size out.

clone size,D gene,J gene,V gene,CDR3 DNA,CDR3 protein
many,TRBD1,TRBJ1-1,TRBV10-2,TGCGCCAGCAGTGAGAGGGGGCCACGCACTGAAGCTTTCTTT,CASSERGPRTEAFF
many,NA,TRBJ1-6,TRBV27,TGTGCCAGCAGTTTATCGTTGGGAGGCGGGTCACCCCTCCACTTT,CASSLSLGGGSPLHF
once,TRBD2,TRBJ2-7,TRBV5-1,TGCGCCAGCAGGCTGGGACTAGCCTCGGTCTACGAGCAGTACTTC,CASRLGLASVYEQYF
few,TRBD2,TRBJ2-3,TRBV6-1,TGTGCCAGCAGAGGGCCTAGCGGCTTCACAGATACGCAGTATTTT,CASRGPSGFTDTQYF
few,NA,TRBJ1-2,TRBV7-2,TGTGCCCTCGGCGGGGGGGCATTTGGCTACACCTTC,CALGGGAFGYTF
many,NA,TRBJ1-1,TRBV3-1,TGTGCCAGCAGCCAACCCGGGGAGGGTGGAACTGAAGCTTTCTTT,CASSQPGEGGTEAFF
NA,NA,TRBJ2-1,TRBV29-1,TGCAGCGTTGAAGAAAGGTCCTACAATGAGCAGTTCTTC,CSVEERSYNEQFF
NA,TRBD2,TRBJ2-2,TRBV9,TGTGCCAGCAGCGTCGGGACTAGCGGGAGTAGGGACACCGGGGAGCTGTTTTTT,CASSVGTSGSRDTGELFF
NA,NA,TRBJ2-1,TRBV7-9,TGTGCCAGCAGCTTAGAGGACACCTCCTACAATGAGCAGTTCTTC,CASSLEDTSYNEQFF
few,NA,TRBJ1-4,TRBV7-9,TGTGCCAGCAGCTTATCAGGGGCGGGTCGTCGAGAAAATGAAAAACTGTTTTTT,CASSLSGAGRRENEKLFF
few,TRBD1,TRBJ1-2,TRBV20-1,TGCAGTGCTAGAGCAGGGGGCTATGGCTACACCTTC,CSARAGGYGYTF
NA,NA,TRBJ2-7,TRBV5-1,TGCGCCAGCACCGCAGCGGACCTGACCTACGAGCAGTACTTC,CASTAADLTYEQYF
many,NA,TRBJ1-2,TRBV12-3/TRBV12-4,TGTGCCAGCAGTTTAGCCGTGGACGGCCGCCGATCTGGCTACACCTTC,CASSLAVDGRRSGYTF
NA,NA,TRBJ1-1,TRBV27,TGTGCCAGCAGATCGGAGGGGACAAACACTGAAGCTTTCTTT,CASRSEGTNTEAFF
NA,TRBD2,TRBJ2-5,TRBV14,TGTGCCAGCAGCCCCTTAGCGGGGAGTGAAGAGACCCAGTACTTC,CASSPLAGSEETQYF
NA,TRBD1,TRBJ2-5,TRBV5-1,TGCGCCAGCAGTTTGGCAGGGGGCTTCGGAGAGACCCAGTACTTC,CASSLAGGFGETQYF
NA,NA,TRBJ1-3,TRBV7-2,TGTGCCAGCAGACCAACAGGGAACTCTGGAAACACCATATATTTT,CASRPTGNSGNTIYF
many,NA,TRBJ2-3,TRBV6-4,TGTGCCAGCAGTGACTCAGGGGGGGGGAGTTCAGATACGCAGTATTTT,CASSDSGGGSSDTQYF
many,NA,TRBJ1-2,TRBV29-1,TGCAGCGTTGAAGTAGCGCAGGACTATGGCTACACCTTC,CSVEVAQDYGYTF
many,NA,TRBJ2-5,TRBV15,TGTGCCACCAGCAGTGTCTTGGGTGGTAATCAAGAGACCCAGTACTTC,CATSSVLGGNQETQYF
many,NA,TRBJ1-2,TRBV6-5,TGTGCCAGCAGTTACGAGTTAGGAGGGAACTATGGCTACACCTTC,CASSYELGGNYGYTF
NA,TRBD1,TRBJ1-1,TRBV7-2,TGTGCCAGCAGCTTCAGGGGGGTTATGAACACTGAAGCTTTCTTT,CASSFRGVMNTEAFF
many,NA,TRBJ2-5,TRBV10-3,TGTGCCATCAGTGGAGCCGGGCCTACGGGGGAGACCCAGTACTTC,CAISGAGPTGETQYF
many,NA,TRBJ1-1,TRBV7-3,TGTGCCAGCAGCTTAGTTTGGGGGACTGAAGCTTTCTTT,CASSLVWGTEAFF
few,NA,TRBJ2-5,TRBV7-9,TGTGCCAGCAGCCCTCCTGTTGAGACCCAGTACTTC,CASSPPVETQYF
many,NA,TRBJ1-5,TRBV6-1,TGTGCCAGCAGTGACGCTTTCGATCAGCCCCAGCATTTT,CASSDAFDQPQHF